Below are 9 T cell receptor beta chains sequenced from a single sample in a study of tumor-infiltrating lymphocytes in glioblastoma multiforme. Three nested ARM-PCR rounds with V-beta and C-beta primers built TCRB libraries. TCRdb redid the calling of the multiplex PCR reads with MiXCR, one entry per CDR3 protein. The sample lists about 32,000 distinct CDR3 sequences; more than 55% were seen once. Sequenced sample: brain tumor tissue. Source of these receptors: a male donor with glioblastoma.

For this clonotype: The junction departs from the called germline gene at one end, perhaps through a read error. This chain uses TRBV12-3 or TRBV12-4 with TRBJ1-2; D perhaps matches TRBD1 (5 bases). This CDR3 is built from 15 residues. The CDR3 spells CASRRPTEGTYVYTF. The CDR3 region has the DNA TGTGCCAGCCGACGACCGACAGAGGGAACCTATGTCTACACCTTC.

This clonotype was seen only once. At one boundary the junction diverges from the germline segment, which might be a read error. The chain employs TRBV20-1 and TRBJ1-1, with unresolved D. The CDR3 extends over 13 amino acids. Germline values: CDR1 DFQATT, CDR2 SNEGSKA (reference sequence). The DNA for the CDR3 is TGTAGCGCTAGAGTCAGCAGCAACACTGAAGCTTTCTTT. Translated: CSARVSSNTEAFF.

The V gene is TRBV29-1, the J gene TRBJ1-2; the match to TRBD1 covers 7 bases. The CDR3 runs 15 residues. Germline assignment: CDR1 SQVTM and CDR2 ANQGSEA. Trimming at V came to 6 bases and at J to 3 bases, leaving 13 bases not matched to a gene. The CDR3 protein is CSVVTSGTEDYGYTF. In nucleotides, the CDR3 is TGCAGCGTCGTAACATCCGGGACAGAAGACTATGGCTACACCTTC.

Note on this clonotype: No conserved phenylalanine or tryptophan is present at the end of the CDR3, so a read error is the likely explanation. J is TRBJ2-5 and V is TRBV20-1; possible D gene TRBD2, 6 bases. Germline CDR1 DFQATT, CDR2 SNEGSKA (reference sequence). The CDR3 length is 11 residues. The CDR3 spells CRAAGRETQYL. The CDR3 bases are TGCAGAGCGGCGGGGAGAGAGACCCAGTACCTC.

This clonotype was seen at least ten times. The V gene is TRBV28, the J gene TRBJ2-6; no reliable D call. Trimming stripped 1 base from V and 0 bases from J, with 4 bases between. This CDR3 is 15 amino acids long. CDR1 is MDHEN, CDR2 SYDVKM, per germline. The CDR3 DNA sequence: TGTGCCAGCAGTTTATTCACCTCTGGGGCCAACGTCCTGACTTTC. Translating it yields CASSLFTSGANVLTF.

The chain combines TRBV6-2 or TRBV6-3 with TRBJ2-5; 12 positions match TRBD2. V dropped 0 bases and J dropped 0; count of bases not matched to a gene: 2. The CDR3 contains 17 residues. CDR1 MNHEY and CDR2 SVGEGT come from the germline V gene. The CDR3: CASSYSRTSGNQETQYF. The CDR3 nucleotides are TGTGCCAGCAGTTACTCCCGGACTAGCGGGAACCAAGAGACCCAGTACTTC.

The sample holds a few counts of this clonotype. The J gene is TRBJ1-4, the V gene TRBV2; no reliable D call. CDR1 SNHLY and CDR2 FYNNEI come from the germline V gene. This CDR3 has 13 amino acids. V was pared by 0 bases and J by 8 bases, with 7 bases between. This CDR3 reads CASSEARGEKLFF. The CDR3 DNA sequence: TGTGCCAGCAGTGAAGCAAGAGGGGAAAAACTGTTTTTT. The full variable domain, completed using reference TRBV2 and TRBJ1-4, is EPEVTQTPSHQVTQMGQEVILRCVPISNHLYFYWYRQILGQKVEFLVSFYNNEISEKSEIFDDQFSVERPDGSNFTLKIRSTKLEDSAMYFCASSEARGEKLFFGSGTQLSVL.

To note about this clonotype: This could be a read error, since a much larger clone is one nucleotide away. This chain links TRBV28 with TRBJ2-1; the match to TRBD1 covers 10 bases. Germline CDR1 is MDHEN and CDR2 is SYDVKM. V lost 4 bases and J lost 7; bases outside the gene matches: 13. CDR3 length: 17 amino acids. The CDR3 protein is CASSSQSSGTGENEQFF. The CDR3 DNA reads TGTGCCAGCAGTTCTCAATCCTCCGGGACAGGGGAAAATGAGCAGTTCTTC.

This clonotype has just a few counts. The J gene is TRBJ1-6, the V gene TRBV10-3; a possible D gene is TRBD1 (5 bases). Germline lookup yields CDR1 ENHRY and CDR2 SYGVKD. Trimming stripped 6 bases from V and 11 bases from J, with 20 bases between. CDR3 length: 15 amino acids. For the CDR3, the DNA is TGTGCCATCAGCTCGTCCGGGGGTTGGGGTCCACCCCTCCACTTT. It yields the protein CAISSSGGWGPPLHF.